The T cell receptor (beta chain) under discussion was sequenced for a study of OX40 agonist ivuxolimab in advanced cancers. TCRdb keeps only in-frame clones here, not all; method: immunoSEQ multiplex PCR. Of some 100,000 clones in the sample, 70% to 90% were seen once. V was trimmed by 2 bases and J by 5 bases, leaving 12 bases between them. Germline V gene data show CDR1 as MDHEN and CDR2 as SYDVKM. This CDR3 contains 14 residues. The TCR comes from an adult with an advanced solid tumor such as melanoma, head and neck, liver or kidney cancer. Sequencing was performed on CD4+ or CD8+ T cells sorted from blood, taken in a trial of the OX40 agonist ivuxolimab. The chain recombines TRBV28 with TRBJ1-2; D is uncertain. The chain's CDR3 is CASSLVAVRYGYTF. CDR3 in DNA: TGTGCCAGCAGTTTAGTAGCGGTTAGGTATGGCTACACCTTC.